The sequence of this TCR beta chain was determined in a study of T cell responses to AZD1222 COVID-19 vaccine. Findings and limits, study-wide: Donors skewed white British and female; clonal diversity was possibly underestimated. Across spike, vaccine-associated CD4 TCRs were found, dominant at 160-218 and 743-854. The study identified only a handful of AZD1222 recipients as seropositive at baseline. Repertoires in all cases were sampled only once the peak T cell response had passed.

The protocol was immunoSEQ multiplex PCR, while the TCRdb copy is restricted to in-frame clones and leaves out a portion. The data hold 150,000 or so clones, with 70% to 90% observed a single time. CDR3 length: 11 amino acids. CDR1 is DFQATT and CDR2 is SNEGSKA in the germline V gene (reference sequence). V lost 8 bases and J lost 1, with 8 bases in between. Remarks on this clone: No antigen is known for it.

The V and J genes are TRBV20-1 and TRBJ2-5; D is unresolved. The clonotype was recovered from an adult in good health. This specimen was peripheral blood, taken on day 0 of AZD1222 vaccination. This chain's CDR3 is CSIGGQETQYF. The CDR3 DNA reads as TGCAGTATCGGCGGCCAAGAGACCCAGTACTTC.